This T cell receptor (beta chain) was obtained from a study of patients and donors after allogeneic stem cell transplantation. This clonotype was seen more than once but under ten times. The CDR3 consists of 15 residues. Germline V lookup: CDR1 DFQATT, CDR2 SNEGSKA (reference sequence). V lost 1 base, J lost 2 bases, and 12 bases lay in between. Each CDR3 protein gets one entry after TCRdb re-called the RT-PCR reads with MiXCR. This table has approximately 90,000 distinct CDR3 sequences, roughly 5.1% appearing once. This rearrangement joins TRBV20-1 to TRBJ1-3; D unclear. Sequenced input: blood, either unsorted or a sorted T cell fraction (not recorded which). The TCR was taken from a human donor who was either an allogeneic HSCT recipient or a stem cell or donor lymphocyte infusion donor (not recorded which). It is not recorded whose cells these are; they may come from a transplant donor. The CDR3 is CSARVRGNPGNTIYF. The CDR3 DNA reads as TGCAGTGCTAGAGTTCGGGGAAACCCTGGAAACACCATATATTTT.